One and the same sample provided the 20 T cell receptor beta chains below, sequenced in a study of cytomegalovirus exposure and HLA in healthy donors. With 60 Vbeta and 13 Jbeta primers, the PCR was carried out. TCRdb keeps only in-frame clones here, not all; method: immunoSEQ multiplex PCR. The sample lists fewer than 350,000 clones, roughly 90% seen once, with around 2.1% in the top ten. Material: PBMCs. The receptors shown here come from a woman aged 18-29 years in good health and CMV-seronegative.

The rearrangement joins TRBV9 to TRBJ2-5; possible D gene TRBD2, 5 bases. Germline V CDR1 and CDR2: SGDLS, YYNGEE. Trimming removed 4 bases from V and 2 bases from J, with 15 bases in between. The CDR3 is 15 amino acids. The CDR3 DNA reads TGTGCCAGCAGCCCCCGCGGGCAGTTTCAAGAGACCCAGTACTTC. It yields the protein CASSPRGQFQETQYF.

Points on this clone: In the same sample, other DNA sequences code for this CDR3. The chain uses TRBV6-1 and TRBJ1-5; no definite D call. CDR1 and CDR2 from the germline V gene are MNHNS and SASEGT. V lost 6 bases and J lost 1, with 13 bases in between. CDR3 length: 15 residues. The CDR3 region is CASSGGGISNQPQHF. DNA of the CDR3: TGTGCCAGCAGCGGTGGCGGGATAAGCAATCAGCCCCAGCATTTT.

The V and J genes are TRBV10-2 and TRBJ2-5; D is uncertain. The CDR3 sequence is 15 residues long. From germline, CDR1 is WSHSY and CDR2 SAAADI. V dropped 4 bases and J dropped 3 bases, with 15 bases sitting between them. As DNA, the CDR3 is TGCGCCAGCAGTGCATTAGACATTCTTGAAGAGACCCAGTACTTC. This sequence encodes CASSALDILEETQYF.

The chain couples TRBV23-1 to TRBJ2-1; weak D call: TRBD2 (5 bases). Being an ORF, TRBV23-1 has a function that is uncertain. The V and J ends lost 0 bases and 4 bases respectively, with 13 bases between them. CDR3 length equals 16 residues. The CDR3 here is CASSQSQRVAYNEQFF. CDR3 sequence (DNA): TGCGCCAGCAGTCAATCGCAGAGGGTAGCTTACAATGAGCAGTTCTTC.

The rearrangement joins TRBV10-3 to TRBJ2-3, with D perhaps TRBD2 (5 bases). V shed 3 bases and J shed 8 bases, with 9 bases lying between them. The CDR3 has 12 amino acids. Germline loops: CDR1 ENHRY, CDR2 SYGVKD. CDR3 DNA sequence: TGTGCCATCAGTGAAGGAGGCGGTACGCAGTATTTT. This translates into CAISEGGGTQYF.

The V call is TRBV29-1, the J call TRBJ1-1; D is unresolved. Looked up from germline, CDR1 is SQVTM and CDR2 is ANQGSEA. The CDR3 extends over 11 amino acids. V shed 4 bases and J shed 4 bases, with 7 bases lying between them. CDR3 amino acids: CSVVRSTEAFF. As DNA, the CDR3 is TGCAGCGTTGTTCGGAGCACTGAAGCTTTCTTT.

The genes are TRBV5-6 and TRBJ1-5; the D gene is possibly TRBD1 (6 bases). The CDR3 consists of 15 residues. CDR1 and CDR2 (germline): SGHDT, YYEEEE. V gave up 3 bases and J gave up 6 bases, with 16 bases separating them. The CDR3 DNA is TGTGCCAGCAGCTCCGGAAGGGGGGGCAGTCAGCCCCAGCATTTT. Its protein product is CASSSGRGGSQPQHF.

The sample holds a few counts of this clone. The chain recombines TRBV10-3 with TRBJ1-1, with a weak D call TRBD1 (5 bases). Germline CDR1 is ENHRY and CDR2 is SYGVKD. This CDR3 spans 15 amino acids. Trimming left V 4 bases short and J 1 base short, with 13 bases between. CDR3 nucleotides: TGTGCCATCAGTGCCTTAGGCAGGGAGAACACTGAAGCTTTCTTT. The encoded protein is CAISALGRENTEAFF.

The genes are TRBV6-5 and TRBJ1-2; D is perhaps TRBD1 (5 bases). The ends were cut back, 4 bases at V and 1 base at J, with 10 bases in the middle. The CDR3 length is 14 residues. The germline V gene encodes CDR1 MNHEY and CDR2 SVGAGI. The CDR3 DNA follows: TGTGCCAGCAGTTTACATCAGGGTAACTATGGCTACACCTTC. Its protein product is CASSLHQGNYGYTF.

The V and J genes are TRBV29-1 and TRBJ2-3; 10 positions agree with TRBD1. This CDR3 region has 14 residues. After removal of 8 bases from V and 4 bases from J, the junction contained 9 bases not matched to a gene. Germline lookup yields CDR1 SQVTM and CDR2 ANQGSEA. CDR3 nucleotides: TGCAGCATTATAGGACAGGGGGGGTCAGATACGCAGTATTTT. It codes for CSIIGQGGSDTQYF.

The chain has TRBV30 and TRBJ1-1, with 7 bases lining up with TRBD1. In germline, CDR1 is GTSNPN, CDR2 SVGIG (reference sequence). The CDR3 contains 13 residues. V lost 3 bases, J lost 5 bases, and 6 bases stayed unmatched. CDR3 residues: CAWRTGPGTEAFF. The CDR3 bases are TGTGCCTGGAGGACAGGGCCGGGAACTGAAGCTTTCTTT.

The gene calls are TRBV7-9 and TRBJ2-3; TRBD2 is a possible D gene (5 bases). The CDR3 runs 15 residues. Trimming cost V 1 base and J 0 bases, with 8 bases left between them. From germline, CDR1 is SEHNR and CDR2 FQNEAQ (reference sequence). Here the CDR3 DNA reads TGTGCCAGCAGCTTAGTGGGAGCGAGCACAGATACGCAGTATTTT. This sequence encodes CASSLVGASTDTQYF.

The CDR3 loop is CASSPWTGGNTEAFF. In DNA, the CDR3 is TGTGCCAGCTCACCATGGACAGGGGGGAACACTGAAGCTTTCTTT. The chain couples TRBV18 to TRBJ1-1, with 10 bases fitting TRBD1. This CDR3 has 15 amino acids. The germline V gene encodes CDR1 KGHSH and CDR2 LQKENI. V trimming: 2 bases; J trimming: 1 base; junction bases outside the gene matches: 1.

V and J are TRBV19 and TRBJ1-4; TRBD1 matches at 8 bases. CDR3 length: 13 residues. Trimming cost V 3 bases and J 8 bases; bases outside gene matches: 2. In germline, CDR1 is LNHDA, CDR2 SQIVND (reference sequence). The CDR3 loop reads CASSIWTGEKLFF. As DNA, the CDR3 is TGTGCCAGTAGTATTTGGACAGGGGAAAAACTGTTTTTT.

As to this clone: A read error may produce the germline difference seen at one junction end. The CDR3 DNA sequence: TGTGCCAGCAGGGAAGACAACAGGGGGCTGGACTATGGCTACACCTTC. This encodes CASREDNRGLDYGYTF. The genes are TRBV6-1 and TRBJ1-2, with 9 bases lining up with TRBD1. This CDR3 has 16 residues. The germline V gene encodes CDR1 MNHNS and CDR2 SASEGT.

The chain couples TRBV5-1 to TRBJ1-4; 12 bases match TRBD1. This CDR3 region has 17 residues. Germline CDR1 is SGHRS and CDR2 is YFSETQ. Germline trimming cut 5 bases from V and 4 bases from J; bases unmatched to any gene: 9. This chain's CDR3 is CASRAGQGALNNEKLFF. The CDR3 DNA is TGCGCCAGCAGGGCGGGACAGGGGGCGCTGAATAATGAAAAACTGTTTTTT.

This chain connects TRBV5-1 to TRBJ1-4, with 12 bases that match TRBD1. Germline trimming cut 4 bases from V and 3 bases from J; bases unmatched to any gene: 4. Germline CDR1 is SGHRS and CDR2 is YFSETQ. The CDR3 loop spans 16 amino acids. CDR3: CASSSRDRGPNEKLFF. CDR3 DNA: TGCGCCAGCAGCAGCCGGGACAGGGGGCCTAATGAAAAACTGTTTTTT.

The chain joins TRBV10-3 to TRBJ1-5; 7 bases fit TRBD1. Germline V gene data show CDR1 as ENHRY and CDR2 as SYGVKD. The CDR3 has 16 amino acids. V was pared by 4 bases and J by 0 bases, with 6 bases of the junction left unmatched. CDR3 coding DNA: TGTGCCATCAGTGGAGGACAGGCCAATAGCAATCAGCCCCAGCATTTT. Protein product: CAISGGQANSNQPQHF.

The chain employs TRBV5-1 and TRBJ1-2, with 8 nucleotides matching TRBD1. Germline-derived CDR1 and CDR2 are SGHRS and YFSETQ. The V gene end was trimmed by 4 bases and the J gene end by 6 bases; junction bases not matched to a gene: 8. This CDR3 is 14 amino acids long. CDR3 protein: CASSTQDRVNGYTF. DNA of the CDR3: TGCGCCAGCAGCACCCAGGACAGGGTCAATGGCTACACCTTC. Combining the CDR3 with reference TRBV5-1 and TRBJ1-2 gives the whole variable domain KAGVTQTPRYLIKTRGQQVTLSCSPISGHRSVSWYQQTPGQGLQFLFEYFSETQRNKGNFPGRFSGRQFSNSRSEMNVSTLELGDSALYLCASSTQDRVNGYTFGSGTRLTVV.

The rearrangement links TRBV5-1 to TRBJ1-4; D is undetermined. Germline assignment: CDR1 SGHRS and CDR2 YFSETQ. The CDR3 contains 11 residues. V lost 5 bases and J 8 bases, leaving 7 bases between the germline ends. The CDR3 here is CASRAGEKLFF. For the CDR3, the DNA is TGCGCCAGCAGGGCGGGAGAAAAACTGTTTTTT.